This record looks at one T cell receptor beta chain sequence and its context. The data belong to a study of cytomegalovirus exposure and HLA in healthy donors. This PCR relied on a set of 60 Vbeta primers and 13 Jbeta primers. Method: immunoSEQ multiplex PCR; TCRdb's copy keeps in-frame clones and lacks some. The sample has roughly 170,000 clones, around 83% seen once; the top ten hold 0.95% to 1.5%. The specimen sequenced was PBMCs. The sequence was obtained from a girl aged 2 to 9 in good health and CMV-seropositive.

The CDR3 DNA follows: TGTGCCAGCAGTCACCCCTTCAGAGGAGACTACGAGCAGTACTTC. The encoded protein is CASSHPFRGDYEQYF. The chain uses TRBV28 and TRBJ2-7; no definite D call. The V gene's germline CDR1 is MDHEN and CDR2 SYDVKM. Trimming pared 5 bases from V and 3 bases from J, leaving 17 bases between. This CDR3 has 15 residues.